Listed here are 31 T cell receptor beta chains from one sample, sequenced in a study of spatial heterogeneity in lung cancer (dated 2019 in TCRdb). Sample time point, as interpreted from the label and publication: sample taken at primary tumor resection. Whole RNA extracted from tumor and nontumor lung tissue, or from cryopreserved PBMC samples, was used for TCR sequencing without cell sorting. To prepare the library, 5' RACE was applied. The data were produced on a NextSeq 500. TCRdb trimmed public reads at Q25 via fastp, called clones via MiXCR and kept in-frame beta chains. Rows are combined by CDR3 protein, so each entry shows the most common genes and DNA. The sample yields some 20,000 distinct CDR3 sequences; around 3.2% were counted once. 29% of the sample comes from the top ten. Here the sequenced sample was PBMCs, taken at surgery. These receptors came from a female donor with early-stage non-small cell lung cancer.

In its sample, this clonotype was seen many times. The CDR3 loop is CASSRVGGPYEQYF. Here the CDR3 DNA reads TGTGCCAGTAGTAGGGTGGGAGGCCCCTACGAGCAGTACTTC. The rearrangement joins TRBV19 to TRBJ2-7; the D gene is possibly TRBD2 (6 bases). The CDR3 has 14 amino acids. Trimming took off 4 bases at V and 2 bases at J, with 12 bases between the two ends. Germline assignment: CDR1 LNHDA and CDR2 SQIVND (reference sequence).

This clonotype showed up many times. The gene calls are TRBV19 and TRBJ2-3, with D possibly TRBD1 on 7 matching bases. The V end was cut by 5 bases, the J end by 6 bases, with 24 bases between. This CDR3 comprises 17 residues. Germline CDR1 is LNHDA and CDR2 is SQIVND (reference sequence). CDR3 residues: CASSFHPPGEGADTQYF. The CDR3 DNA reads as TGTGCCAGTAGTTTCCACCCGCCGGGAGAGGGGGCTGATACGCAGTATTTT. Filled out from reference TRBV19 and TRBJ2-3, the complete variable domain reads DGGITQSPKYLFRKEGQNVTLSCEQNLNHDAMYWYRQDPGQGLRLIYYSQIVNDFQKGDIAEGYSVSREKKESFPLTVTSAQKNPTAFYLCASSFHPPGEGADTQYFGPGTRLTVL.

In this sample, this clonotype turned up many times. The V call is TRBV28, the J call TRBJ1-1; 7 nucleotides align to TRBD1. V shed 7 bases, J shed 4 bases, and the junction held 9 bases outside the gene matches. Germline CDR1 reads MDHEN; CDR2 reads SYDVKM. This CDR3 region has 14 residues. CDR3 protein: CASNLGGAGTEAFF. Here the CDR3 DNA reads TGTGCCAGCAACTTAGGGGGCGCGGGCACTGAAGCTTTCTTT.

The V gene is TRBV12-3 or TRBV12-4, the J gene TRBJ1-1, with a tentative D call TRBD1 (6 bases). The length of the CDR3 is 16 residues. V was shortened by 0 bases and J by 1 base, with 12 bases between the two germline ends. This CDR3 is CASSLAPRGPNTEAFF. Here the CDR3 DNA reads TGTGCCAGCAGTTTAGCCCCCCGGGGGCCGAACACTGAAGCTTTCTTT.

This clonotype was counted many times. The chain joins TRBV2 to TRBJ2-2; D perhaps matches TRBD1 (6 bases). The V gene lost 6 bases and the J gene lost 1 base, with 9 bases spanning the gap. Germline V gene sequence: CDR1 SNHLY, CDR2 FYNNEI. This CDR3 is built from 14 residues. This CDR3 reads CASRPGQNTGELFF. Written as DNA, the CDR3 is TGTGCCAGCAGACCGGGACAGAACACCGGGGAGCTGTTTTTT.

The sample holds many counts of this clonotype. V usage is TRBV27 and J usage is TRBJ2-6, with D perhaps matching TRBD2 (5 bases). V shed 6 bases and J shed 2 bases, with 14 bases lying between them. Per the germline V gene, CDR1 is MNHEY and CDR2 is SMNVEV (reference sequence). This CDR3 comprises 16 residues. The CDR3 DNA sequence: TGTGCCAGCAGGTCATACGAGGAGGCTGGGGCCAACGTCCTGACTTTC. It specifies CASRSYEEAGANVLTF.

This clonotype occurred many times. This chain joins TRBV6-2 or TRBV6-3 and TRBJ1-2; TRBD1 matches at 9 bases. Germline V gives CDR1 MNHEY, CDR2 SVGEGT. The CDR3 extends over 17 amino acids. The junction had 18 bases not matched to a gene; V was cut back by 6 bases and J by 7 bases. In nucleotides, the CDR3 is TGTGCCAGCAGCCCCACAGGGGGCGTCTTGGGCCTACGTGGCTACACCTTC. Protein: CASSPTGGVLGLRGYTF.

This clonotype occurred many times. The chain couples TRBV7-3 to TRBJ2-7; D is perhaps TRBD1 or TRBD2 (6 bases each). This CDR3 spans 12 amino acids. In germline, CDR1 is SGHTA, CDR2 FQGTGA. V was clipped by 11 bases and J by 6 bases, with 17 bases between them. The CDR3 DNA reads TGTGCCGTCCGGGGGCAGGGAGGCGAGCAGTACTTC. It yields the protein CAVRGQGGEQYF. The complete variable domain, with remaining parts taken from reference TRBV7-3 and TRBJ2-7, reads GAGVSQTPSNKVTEKGKYVELRCDPISGHTALYWYRQSLGQGPEFLIYFQGTGAADDSGLPNDRFFAVRPEGSVSTLKIQRTERGDSAVYLCAVRGQGGEQYFGPGTRLTVT.

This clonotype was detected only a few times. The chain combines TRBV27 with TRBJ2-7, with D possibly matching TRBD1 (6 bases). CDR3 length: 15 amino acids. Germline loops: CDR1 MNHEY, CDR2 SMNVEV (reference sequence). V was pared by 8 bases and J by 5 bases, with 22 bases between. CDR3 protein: CASSLGHGRGHEQYF. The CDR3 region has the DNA TGTGCCAGCTCTCTCGGGCATGGCAGGGGCCACGAGCAGTACTTC.

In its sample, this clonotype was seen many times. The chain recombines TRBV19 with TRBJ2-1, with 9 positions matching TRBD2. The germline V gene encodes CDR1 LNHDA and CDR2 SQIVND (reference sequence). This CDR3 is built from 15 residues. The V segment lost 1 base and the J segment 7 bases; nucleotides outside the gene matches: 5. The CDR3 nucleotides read TGTGCCAGTAGTATAGTGACTAGCGGTAGGAATGAGCAGTTCTTC. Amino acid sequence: CASSIVTSGRNEQFF.

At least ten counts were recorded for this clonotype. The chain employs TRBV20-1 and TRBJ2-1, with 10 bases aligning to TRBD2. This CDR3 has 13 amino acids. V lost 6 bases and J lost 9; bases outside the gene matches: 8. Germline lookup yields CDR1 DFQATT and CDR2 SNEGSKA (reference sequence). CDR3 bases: TGCAGTGCAGGGCTAGCGGGAGTGGGTGAGCAGTTCTTC. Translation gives CSAGLAGVGEQFF.

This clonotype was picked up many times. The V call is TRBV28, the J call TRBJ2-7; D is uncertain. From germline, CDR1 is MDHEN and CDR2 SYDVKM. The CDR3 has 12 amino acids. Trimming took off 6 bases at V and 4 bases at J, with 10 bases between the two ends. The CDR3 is CASSPRPYEQYF. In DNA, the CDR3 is TGTGCCAGCAGCCCCCGGCCATACGAGCAGTACTTC.

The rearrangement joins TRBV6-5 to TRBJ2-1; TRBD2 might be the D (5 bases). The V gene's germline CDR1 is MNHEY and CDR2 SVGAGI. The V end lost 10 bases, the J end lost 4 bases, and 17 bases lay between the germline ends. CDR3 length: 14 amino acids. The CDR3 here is CATYPRGLYNEQFF. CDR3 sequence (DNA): TGTGCCACCTATCCCCGGGGTCTATACAATGAGCAGTTCTTC.

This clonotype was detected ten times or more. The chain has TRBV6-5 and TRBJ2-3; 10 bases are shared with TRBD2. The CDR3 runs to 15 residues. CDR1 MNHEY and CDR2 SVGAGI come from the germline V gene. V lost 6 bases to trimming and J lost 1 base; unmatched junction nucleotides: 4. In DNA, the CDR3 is TGTGCCAGCAGCCATAGCGGGGGGCGCACAGATACGCAGTATTTT. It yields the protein CASSHSGGRTDTQYF.

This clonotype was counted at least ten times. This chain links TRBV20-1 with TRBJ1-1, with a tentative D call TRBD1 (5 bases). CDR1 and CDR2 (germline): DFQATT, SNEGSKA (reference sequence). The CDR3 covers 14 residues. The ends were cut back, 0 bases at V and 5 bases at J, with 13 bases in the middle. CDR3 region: CSARDLRGNTEAFF. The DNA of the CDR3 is TGCAGTGCTAGAGACCTACGGGGGAATACTGAAGCTTTCTTT.

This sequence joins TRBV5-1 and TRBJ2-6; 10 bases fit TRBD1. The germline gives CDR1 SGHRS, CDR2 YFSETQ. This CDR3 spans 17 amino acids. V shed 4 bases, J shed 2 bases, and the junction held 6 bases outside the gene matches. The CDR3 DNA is TGCGCCAGCAGCGCTACCGGGACAGGGGCTGGGGCCAACGTCCTGACTTTC. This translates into CASSATGTGAGANVLTF.

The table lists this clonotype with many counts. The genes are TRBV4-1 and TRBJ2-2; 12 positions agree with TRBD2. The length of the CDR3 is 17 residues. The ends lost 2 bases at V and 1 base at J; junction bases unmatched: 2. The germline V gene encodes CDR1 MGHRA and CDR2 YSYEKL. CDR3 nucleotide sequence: TGCGCCAGCAGCCAACTGACTAGCGGGAGGAACACCGGGGAGCTGTTTTTT. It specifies CASSQLTSGRNTGELFF.

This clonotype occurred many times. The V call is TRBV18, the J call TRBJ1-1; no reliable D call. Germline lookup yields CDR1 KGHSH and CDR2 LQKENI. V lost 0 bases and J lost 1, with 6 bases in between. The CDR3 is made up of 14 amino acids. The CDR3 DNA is TGTGCCAGCTCACCACCGAAGGGGAACACTGAAGCTTTCTTT. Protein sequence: CASSPPKGNTEAFF.

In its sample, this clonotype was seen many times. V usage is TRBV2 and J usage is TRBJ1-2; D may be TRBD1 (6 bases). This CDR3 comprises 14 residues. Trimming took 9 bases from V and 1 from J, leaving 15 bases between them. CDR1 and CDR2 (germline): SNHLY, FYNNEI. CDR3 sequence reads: CASIVQGFNYGYTF. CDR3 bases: TGTGCCAGTATTGTCCAGGGGTTTAACTATGGCTACACCTTC.

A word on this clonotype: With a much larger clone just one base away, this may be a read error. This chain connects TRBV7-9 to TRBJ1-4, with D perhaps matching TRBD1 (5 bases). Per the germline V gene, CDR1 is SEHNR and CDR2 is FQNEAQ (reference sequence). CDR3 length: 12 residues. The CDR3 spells CAGSFQGQKLFF. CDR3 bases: TGTGCCGGCAGCTTCCAGGGCCAAAAACTGTTTTTT.

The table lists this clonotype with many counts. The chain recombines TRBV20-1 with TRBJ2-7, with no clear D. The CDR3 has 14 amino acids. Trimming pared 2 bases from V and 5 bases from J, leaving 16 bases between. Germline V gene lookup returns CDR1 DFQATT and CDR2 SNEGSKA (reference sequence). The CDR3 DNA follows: TGCAGTGCTAGAATACCGGGTTACGCTAACGAGCAGTACTTC. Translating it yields CSARIPGYANEQYF.

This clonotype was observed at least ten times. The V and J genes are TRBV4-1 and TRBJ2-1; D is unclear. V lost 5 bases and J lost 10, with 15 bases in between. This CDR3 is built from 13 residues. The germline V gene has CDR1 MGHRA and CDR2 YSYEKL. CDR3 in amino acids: CASSTQLSEEQFF. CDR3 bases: TGCGCCAGCAGCACACAGCTCTCGGAGGAGCAGTTCTTC.

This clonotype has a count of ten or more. The CDR3 sequence is CSATGASGRAQETQYF. CDR3 coding DNA: TGCAGTGCTACAGGGGCTAGCGGGAGGGCCCAAGAGACCCAGTACTTC. The chain joins TRBV20-1 to TRBJ2-5; 12 bases agree with TRBD2. Germline CDR1 and CDR2: DFQATT and SNEGSKA (reference sequence). The ends lost 4 bases at V and 1 base at J; junction bases unmatched: 7. The CDR3 has 16 residues.

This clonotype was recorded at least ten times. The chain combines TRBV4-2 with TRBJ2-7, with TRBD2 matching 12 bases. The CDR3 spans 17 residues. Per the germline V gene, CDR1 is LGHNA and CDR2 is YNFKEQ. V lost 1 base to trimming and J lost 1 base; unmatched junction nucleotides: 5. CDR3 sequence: CASSQGLAGVVSYEQYF. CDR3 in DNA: TGTGCCAGCAGCCAAGGACTAGCGGGAGTAGTTTCCTACGAGCAGTACTTC.

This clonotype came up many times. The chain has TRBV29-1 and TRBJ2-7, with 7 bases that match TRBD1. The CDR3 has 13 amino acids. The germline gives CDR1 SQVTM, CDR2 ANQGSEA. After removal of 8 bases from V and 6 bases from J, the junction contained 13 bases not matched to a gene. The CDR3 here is CSSSTGLGSEQYF. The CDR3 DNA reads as TGCAGCTCGTCGACAGGGCTCGGGTCCGAGCAGTACTTC.

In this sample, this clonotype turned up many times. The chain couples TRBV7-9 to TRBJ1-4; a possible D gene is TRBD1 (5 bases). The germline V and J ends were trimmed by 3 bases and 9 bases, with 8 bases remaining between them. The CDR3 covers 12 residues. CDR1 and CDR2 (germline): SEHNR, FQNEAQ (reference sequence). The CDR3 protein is CASSFQGQKLFF. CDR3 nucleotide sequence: TGTGCCAGCAGCTTCCAGGGCCAAAAACTGTTTTTT.

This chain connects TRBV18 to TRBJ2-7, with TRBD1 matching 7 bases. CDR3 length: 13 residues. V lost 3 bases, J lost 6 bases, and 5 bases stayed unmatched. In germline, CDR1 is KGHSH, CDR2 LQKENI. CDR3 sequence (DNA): TGTGCCAGCTCACCTCGAGGGGGCCGCGAGCAGTACTTC. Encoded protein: CASSPRGGREQYF.

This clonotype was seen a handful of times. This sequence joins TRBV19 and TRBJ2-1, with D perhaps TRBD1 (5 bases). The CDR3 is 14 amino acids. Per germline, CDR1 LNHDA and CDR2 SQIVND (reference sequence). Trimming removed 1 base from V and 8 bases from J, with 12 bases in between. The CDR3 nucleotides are TGTGCCAGTAGTATAGTTCGGACATCGGATGAGCAGTTCTTC. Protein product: CASSIVRTSDEQFF.

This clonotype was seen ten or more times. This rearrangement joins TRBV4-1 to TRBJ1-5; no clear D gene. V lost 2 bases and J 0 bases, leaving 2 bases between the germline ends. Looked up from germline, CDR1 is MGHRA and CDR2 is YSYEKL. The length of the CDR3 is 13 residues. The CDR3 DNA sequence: TGCGCCAGCAGCCAACTTAGCAATCAGCCCCAGCATTTT. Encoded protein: CASSQLSNQPQHF.

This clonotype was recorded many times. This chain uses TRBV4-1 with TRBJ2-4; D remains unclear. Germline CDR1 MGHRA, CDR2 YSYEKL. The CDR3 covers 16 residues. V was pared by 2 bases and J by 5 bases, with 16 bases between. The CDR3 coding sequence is TGCGCCAGCAGCCAAATCATCCGCACGGACCAAAACATTCAGTACTTC. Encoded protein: CASSQIIRTDQNIQYF.

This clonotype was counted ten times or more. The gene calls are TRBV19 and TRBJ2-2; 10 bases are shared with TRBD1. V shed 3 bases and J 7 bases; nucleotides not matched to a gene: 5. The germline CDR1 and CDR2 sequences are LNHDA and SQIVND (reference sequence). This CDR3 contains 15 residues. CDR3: CASSIGTGAYGELFF. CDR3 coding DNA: TGTGCCAGTAGTATCGGGACAGGGGCGTACGGGGAGCTGTTTTTT.